The clone carrying this T cell receptor (beta chain) was recorded once. Its antigen is unknown. The record originates from a study of cytomegalovirus exposure and HLA in healthy donors. Overall study context: The 120 or so validation repertoires matched the roughly 700 first-cohort repertoires in platform, a later analysis reported. Study outcomes and limitations: A list of about 160 TCR beta chains associated with cytomegalovirus was given. In vitro assays verified that three CMV-associated chains recognized CMV antigens specifically.

Germline V gives CDR1 LNHDA, CDR2 SQIVND (reference sequence). The length of the CDR3 is 16 residues. Unmatched junction bases numbered 14, after V lost 5 bases and J lost 7 bases. Assay: immunoSEQ multiplex PCR; the TCRdb copy retains only in-frame clones and omits some. Of 150,000 to 200,000 clones listed, 85% are singletons. This rearrangement joins TRBV19 to TRBJ2-4; TRBD2 matches at 7 bases. The sample consisted of PBMCs. This sequence originates from a man aged 25-45 years in good health and CMV-seropositive. The CDR3 protein is CASSPGLAGVTNIQYF. The CDR3 region has the DNA TGTGCCAGTAGTCCCGGCTTGGCGGGGGTCACCAACATTCAGTACTTC.